The clone carrying this T cell receptor (beta chain) occurred a few times. Antigen specificity is unknown. TCRdb reprocessed the 5' RACE reads via MiXCR and lists one record per CDR3 protein. The data show under 250,000 distinct CDR3 sequences, 6.9% seen once. The data originate from a study of T cells after yellow fever vaccination. Study-level information: Fractions of limited cellularity were prepared by means of SMART-Seq v4 Ultra Low Input. Study-level points and caveats: A weaker but faster secondary response was observed, peaking on day 5 versus 15. The booster response re-showed most primary clones: over 95% CD4, over 80% CD8. Of the clonotypes, a small share occurred in both CD4 and CD8 compartments.

The CDR3 extends over 14 amino acids. The V and J ends lost 4 bases and 10 bases, in that order; junction bases with no gene match: 10. The germline V gene encodes CDR1 SEHNR and CDR2 FQNEAQ (reference sequence). The chain has TRBV7-9 and TRBJ2-1; 7 bases fit TRBD2. The sequence was collected from a man between 25 and 39 years old who received the YFV17D yellow fever vaccine. The sequences come from CD4+ T cells sorted from PBMCs, collected 15 days after the yellow fever booster vaccination. The CDR3 is CASSYRSTSDEQFF. The CDR3 bases are TGTGCCAGCAGCTACCGGAGTACTAGCGACGAGCAGTTCTTC.